The 25 T cell receptor beta chains below come from one sample, sequenced in a study of cytomegalovirus exposure and HLA in healthy donors. The PCR used 60 Vbeta and 13 Jbeta primers. Method: immunoSEQ multiplex PCR; TCRdb's copy keeps in-frame clones and lacks some. In the table there are 150,000 to 200,000 clones, about four fifths of which are singletons. The sample comprised PBMCs. These receptors all come from a middle-aged man in good health and CMV-seropositive.

The genes are TRBV4-1 and TRBJ2-7; 11 nucleotides match TRBD1. V trimming: 3 bases; J trimming: 7 bases; junction bases outside the gene matches: 5. CDR1 and CDR2 from the germline V gene are MGHRA and YSYEKL. The CDR3 loop spans 14 amino acids. This CDR3 is CASSHGQGAYEQYF. The CDR3 coding sequence is TGCGCCAGCAGCCACGGACAGGGGGCATATGAGCAGTACTTC.

V usage is TRBV28 and J usage is TRBJ2-1, with D uncertain. CDR1 is MDHEN, CDR2 SYDVKM, per germline. Trimming left V 3 bases short and J 3 bases short, with 9 bases between. This CDR3 contains 14 residues. The chain's CDR3 is CASSLRSVYNEQFF. DNA for the CDR3: TGTGCCAGCAGTTTGCGGTCCGTCTACAATGAGCAGTTCTTC.

The V call is TRBV6-1, the J call TRBJ2-7; possibly TRBD2 for D (6 bases). In germline, CDR1 is MNHNS, CDR2 SASEGT. This CDR3 contains 16 residues. V dropped 3 bases and J dropped 0 bases, with 15 bases sitting between them. DNA of the CDR3: TGTGCCAGCAGTGAGGGGACTTCGCGCAGCTCCTACGAGCAGTACTTC. Its translation: CASSEGTSRSSYEQYF.

The chain recombines TRBV6-5 with TRBJ1-1; no reliable D call. V was cut by 4 bases and J by 1 base, with 13 bases left in between. The CDR3 has 15 amino acids. The V gene's germline CDR1 is MNHEY and CDR2 SVGAGI. The CDR3 loop is CASSSPGGENTEAFF. The CDR3 DNA reads as TGTGCCAGCAGTTCCCCCGGCGGGGAGAACACTGAAGCTTTCTTT.

The chain uses TRBV10-3 and TRBJ2-4; 9 bases match TRBD1. The length of the CDR3 is 15 residues. Germline V gives CDR1 ENHRY, CDR2 SYGVKD. Unmatched junction bases numbered 5, after V lost 2 bases and J lost 6 bases. CDR3 nucleotides: TGTGCCATCAGTGAGCTAGGACAGGGGTCAAACATTCAGTACTTC. This codes for CAISELGQGSNIQYF.

The chain links TRBV30 to TRBJ1-1; D ambiguous. CDR3 length equals 11 residues. The germline CDR1 and CDR2 sequences are GTSNPN and SVGIG (reference sequence). Deletions cut 0 bases from V and 4 bases from J, with 3 bases between. The CDR3 region is CAWSVLTEAFF. The CDR3 region has the DNA TGTGCCTGGAGTGTACTCACTGAAGCTTTCTTT.

This sequence joins TRBV7-8 and TRBJ2-7, with 15 bases that match TRBD2. The CDR3 is 17 amino acids. From germline, CDR1 is SGHVS and CDR2 FQNEAQ. V shed 4 bases, J shed 2 bases, and the junction held 6 bases outside the gene matches. The CDR3 is CASSYGLAGGFPYEQYF. The CDR3 nucleotides read TGTGCCAGCAGCTACGGACTAGCGGGAGGGTTCCCCTACGAGCAGTACTTC.

The rearrangement joins TRBV28 to TRBJ2-7; 7 nucleotides line up with TRBD1. The CDR3 consists of 15 residues. V was clipped by 6 bases and J by 0 bases; unmatched bases: 8. Germline-derived CDR1 and CDR2 are MDHEN and SYDVKM. This CDR3 reads CASSPTQGDSYEQYF. DNA for the CDR3: TGTGCCAGCAGCCCAACGCAGGGGGACTCCTACGAGCAGTACTTC.

The chain uses TRBV20-1 and TRBJ2-7; D is possibly TRBD2 (5 bases). The V end lost 5 bases, the J end lost 5 bases, and 10 bases lay between the germline ends. The CDR3 contains 11 residues. Germline CDR1 and CDR2: DFQATT and SNEGSKA (reference sequence). The CDR3 DNA is TGCAGTGCTTGGACTCAAGACGAGCAGTACTTC. This sequence encodes CSAWTQDEQYF.

This clone was counted a few times. The chain combines TRBV10-2 with TRBJ2-5; D remains ambiguous. CDR3 size: 11 residues. Per the germline V gene, CDR1 is WSHSY and CDR2 is SAAADI. V was pared by 3 bases and J by 10 bases, with 9 bases between. CDR3 region: CASSERGRQYF. Here the CDR3 DNA reads TGCGCCAGCAGTGAACGTGGGCGCCAGTACTTC.

The rearrangement uses TRBV13 and TRBJ2-7; D may be TRBD2 (6 bases). This CDR3 region has 15 residues. Trimming pared 5 bases from V and 1 base from J, leaving 15 bases between. The germline gives CDR1 PRHDT, CDR2 FYEKMQ (reference sequence). CDR3 nucleotide sequence: TGTGCCAGCAGCCAGAGGAGGCGGGGATCCTACGAGCAGTACTTC. Residues: CASSQRRRGSYEQYF. The full variable domain, in which reference TRBV13 and TRBJ2-7 provide the parts outside the CDR3, is AAGVIQSPRHLIKEKRETATLKCYPIPRHDTVYWYQQGPGQDPQFLISFYEKMQSDKGSIPDRFSAQQFSDYHSELNMSSLELGDSALYFCASSQRRRGSYEQYFGPGTRLTVT.

The V gene is TRBV2, the J gene TRBJ1-5; TRBD1 aligns across 7 bases. V trimming: 3 bases; J trimming: 1 base; junction bases outside the gene matches: 6. This CDR3 is 16 amino acids long. Germline loops: CDR1 SNHLY, CDR2 FYNNEI. The DNA of the CDR3 is TGTGCCAGCAGTGATAGGGGGCGATGGAGCAATCAGCCCCAGCATTTT. Translation gives CASSDRGRWSNQPQHF.

This rearrangement joins TRBV5-1 to TRBJ2-2; D remains ambiguous. Deletions cut 1 base from V and 7 bases from J, with 14 bases between. Germline V gene data show CDR1 as SGHRS and CDR2 as YFSETQ. CDR3 length: 15 residues. CDR3 residues: CASSLIPRIDGELFF. The CDR3 region has the DNA TGCGCCAGCAGCTTGATCCCTAGGATTGACGGGGAGCTGTTTTTT.

The V call is TRBV4-3, the J call TRBJ2-3, with D possibly matching TRBD2 (5 bases). This CDR3 comprises 15 residues. With 6 bases removed from V and 1 base from J, the gap between germline ends came to 14 bases. Germline V gene data show CDR1 as LGHNA and CDR2 as YSLEER. DNA for the CDR3: TGCGCCAGCAGTTATGGGAGCTCAGGCACAGATACGCAGTATTTT. This gives the protein CASSYGSSGTDTQYF.

The chain is built from TRBV2 and TRBJ1-2; D gene ambiguous. The V gene's germline CDR1 is SNHLY and CDR2 FYNNEI. The CDR3 contains 14 residues. Trimming removed 1 base from V and 8 bases from J, with 14 bases in between. The CDR3 here is CASSEGGTAQGYTF. CDR3 DNA: TGTGCCAGCAGTGAAGGAGGTACGGCTCAGGGCTACACCTTC.

The J gene is TRBJ2-1, the V gene TRBV5-1; 10 nucleotides line up with TRBD2. CDR3 length: 14 amino acids. V trimming: 4 bases; J trimming: 2 bases; junction bases outside the gene matches: 0. Germline CDR1 SGHRS, CDR2 YFSETQ. The CDR3 reads CASSTSGTYNEQFF. CDR3 in DNA: TGCGCCAGCAGCACTAGCGGGACCTACAATGAGCAGTTCTTC. Filled out from reference TRBV5-1 and TRBJ2-1, the complete variable domain reads KAGVTQTPRYLIKTRGQQVTLSCSPISGHRSVSWYQQTPGQGLQFLFEYFSETQRNKGNFPGRFSGRQFSNSRSEMNVSTLELGDSALYLCASSTSGTYNEQFFGPGTRLTVL.

The rearrangement links TRBV9 to TRBJ2-3; 9 nucleotides match TRBD2. The CDR3 spans 17 residues. The V gene end was trimmed by 1 base and the J gene end by 4 bases; junction bases not matched to a gene: 10. The germline gives CDR1 SGDLS, CDR2 YYNGEE. The CDR3 coding sequence is TGTGCCAGCAGCGTACGTCCTAGCGGGAATCTGGCAGATACGCAGTATTTT. It is translated as CASSVRPSGNLADTQYF.

V usage is TRBV30 and J usage is TRBJ1-4; 8 bases are shared with TRBD1. V lost 1 base, J lost 4 bases, and 26 bases stayed unmatched. The CDR3 extends over 22 amino acids. Germline loops: CDR1 GTSNPN, CDR2 SVGIG (reference sequence). CDR3 protein: CAWSANTGGDIMAGLLNEKLFF. The CDR3 coding sequence is TGTGCCTGGAGTGCCAACACAGGGGGAGACATCATGGCGGGGCTCCTTAATGAAAAACTGTTTTTT.

The gene calls are TRBV4-1 and TRBJ1-4, with D maybe TRBD1 (6 bases). CDR1 and CDR2 (germline): MGHRA, YSYEKL. The CDR3 contains 15 residues. V lost 4 bases to trimming and J lost 3 bases, with 12 bases between them. The CDR3 DNA follows: TGCGCCAGCAGCCCAGAACAGGGAGCTAATGAAAAACTGTTTTTT. Translating it yields CASSPEQGANEKLFF.

V usage is TRBV10-2 and J usage is TRBJ2-5; tentatively, D is TRBD2 (5 bases). Deletions cut 5 bases from V and 5 bases from J, with 15 bases between. This CDR3 comprises 14 residues. The germline V gene has CDR1 WSHSY and CDR2 SAAADI. CDR3 DNA: TGCGCCAGCAGTTCTCAGCGGCTGGGGGAGACCCAGTACTTC. Encoded protein: CASSSQRLGETQYF.

The gene calls are TRBV12-5 and TRBJ1-3; maybe TRBD1 (5 bases). This CDR3 is built from 18 residues. Deletions cut 3 bases from V and 1 base from J, with 19 bases between. CDR1 LGHNT and CDR2 FRNRAP come from the germline V gene. CDR3 coding DNA: TGTGCTAGTGGTTTCCTCTTAAAACAGGAACTATCTGGAAACACCATATATTTT. Amino acid sequence: CASGFLLKQELSGNTIYF.

This clone has a handful of counts. The chain joins TRBV11-2 to TRBJ2-5; possible D gene TRBD1, 6 bases. The CDR3 runs to 17 residues. Trimming cost V 6 bases and J 1 base, with 21 bases left between them. Germline V lookup: CDR1 SGHAT, CDR2 FQNNGV. This CDR3 reads CASRTLTGSAPQETQYF. The CDR3 DNA reads TGTGCCAGCAGGACCTTAACAGGGTCCGCTCCCCAAGAGACCCAGTACTTC.

This clone was observed a handful of times. The chain is built from TRBV5-6 and TRBJ1-2; tentatively, D is TRBD1 (5 bases). Germline V gene sequence: CDR1 SGHDT, CDR2 YYEEEE. The CDR3 spans 16 residues. Trimming stripped 5 bases from V and 1 base from J, with 18 bases between. The CDR3 DNA follows: TGTGCCAGCAGTTACCCGGGGTCGGGGGATAACTATGGCTACACCTTC. It translates to CASSYPGSGDNYGYTF.

The chain combines TRBV7-9 with TRBJ2-1; the match to TRBD1 covers 7 bases. The CDR3 runs 13 residues. Germline-derived CDR1 and CDR2 are SEHNR and FQNEAQ (reference sequence). With V trimmed by 3 bases and J by 7 bases, 3 bases remained unmatched. The CDR3 coding sequence is TGTGCCAGCAGCTTTTACAGGGGAAATGAGCAGTTCTTC. Its protein product is CASSFYRGNEQFF.

This clone showed up just once. The chain recombines TRBV5-6 with TRBJ2-3, with D possibly matching TRBD2 (6 bases). Germline CDR1 reads SGHDT; CDR2 reads YYEEEE. CDR3 size: 18 residues. V lost 3 bases and J 2 bases, leaving 22 bases between the germline ends. In nucleotides, the CDR3 is TGTGCCAGCAGCTCCCTTGAGCTGCGACTAGGTATCACAGATACGCAGTATTTT. It specifies CASSSLELRLGITDTQYF. The full variable domain, its missing parts supplied by reference TRBV5-6 and TRBJ2-3, is DAGVTQSPTHLIKTRGQQVTLRCSPKSGHDTVSWYQQALGQGPQFIFQYYEEEERQRGNFPDRFSGHQFPNYSSELNVNALLLGDSALYLCASSSLELRLGITDTQYFGPGTRLTVL.